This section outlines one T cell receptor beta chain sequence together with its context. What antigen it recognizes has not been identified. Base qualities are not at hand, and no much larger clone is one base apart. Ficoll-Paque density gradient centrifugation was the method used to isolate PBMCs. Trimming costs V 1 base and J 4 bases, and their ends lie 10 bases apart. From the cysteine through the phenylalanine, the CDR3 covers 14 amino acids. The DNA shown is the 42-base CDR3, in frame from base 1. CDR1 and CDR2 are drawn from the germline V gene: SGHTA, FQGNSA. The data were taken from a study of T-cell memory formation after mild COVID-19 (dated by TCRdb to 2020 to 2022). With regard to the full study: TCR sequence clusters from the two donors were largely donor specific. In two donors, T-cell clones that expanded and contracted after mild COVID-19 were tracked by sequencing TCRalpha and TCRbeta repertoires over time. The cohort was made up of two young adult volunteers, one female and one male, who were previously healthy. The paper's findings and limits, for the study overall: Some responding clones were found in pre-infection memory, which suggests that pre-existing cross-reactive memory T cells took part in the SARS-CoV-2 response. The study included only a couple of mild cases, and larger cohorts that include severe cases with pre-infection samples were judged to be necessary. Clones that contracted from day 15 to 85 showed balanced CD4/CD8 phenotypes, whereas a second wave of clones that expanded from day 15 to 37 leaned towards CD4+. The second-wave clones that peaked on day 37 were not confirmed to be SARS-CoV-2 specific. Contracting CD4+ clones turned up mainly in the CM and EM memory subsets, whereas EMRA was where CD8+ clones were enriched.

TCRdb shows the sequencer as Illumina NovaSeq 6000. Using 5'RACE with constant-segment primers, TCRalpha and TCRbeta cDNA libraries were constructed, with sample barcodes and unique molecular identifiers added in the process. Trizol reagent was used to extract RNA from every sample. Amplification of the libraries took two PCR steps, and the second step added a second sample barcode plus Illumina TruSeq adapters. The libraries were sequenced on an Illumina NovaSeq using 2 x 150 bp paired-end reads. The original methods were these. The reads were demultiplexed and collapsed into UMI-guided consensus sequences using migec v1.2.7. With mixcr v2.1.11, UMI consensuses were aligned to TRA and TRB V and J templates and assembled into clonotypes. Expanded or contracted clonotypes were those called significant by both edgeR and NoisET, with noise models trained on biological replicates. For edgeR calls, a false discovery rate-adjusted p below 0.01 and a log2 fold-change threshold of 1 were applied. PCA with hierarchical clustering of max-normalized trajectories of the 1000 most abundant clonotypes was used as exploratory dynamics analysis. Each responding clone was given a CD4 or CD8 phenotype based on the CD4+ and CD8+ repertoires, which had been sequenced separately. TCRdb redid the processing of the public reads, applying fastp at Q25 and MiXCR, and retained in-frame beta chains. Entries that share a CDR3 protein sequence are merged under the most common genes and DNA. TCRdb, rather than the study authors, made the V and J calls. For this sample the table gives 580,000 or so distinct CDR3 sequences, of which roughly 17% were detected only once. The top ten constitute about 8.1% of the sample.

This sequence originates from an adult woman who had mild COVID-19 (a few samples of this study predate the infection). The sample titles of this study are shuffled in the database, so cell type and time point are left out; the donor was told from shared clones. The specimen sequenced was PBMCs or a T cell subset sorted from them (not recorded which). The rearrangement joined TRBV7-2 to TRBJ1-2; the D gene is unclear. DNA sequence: TGTGCCAGCAGCTTAGAGGGAGATATCTATGGCTACACCTTC. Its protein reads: CASSLEGDIYGYTF.